A selection of T cell receptor beta chains follows, all from one sample in a study of cytomegalovirus exposure and HLA in healthy donors. TCRdb's copy holds only in-frame clones and misses some; the assay was immunoSEQ multiplex PCR. This table holds 90,000 to 150,000 clones, around 63% found once. Sequenced material: PBMCs. The receptor source for this set is a man in his forties in good health and CMV-seropositive. Both conserved end residues are trimmed from each CDR3. The order of the fields is CDR3 protein, J gene, V gene.

CDR3 protein: ASSVTSGRGTGELF
J gene: TRBJ2-2
V gene: TRBV2

CDR3 protein: ASVWDTNYGYT
J gene: TRBJ1-2
V gene: TRBV6-6

CDR3 protein: ASSPTSGLQETQY
J gene: TRBJ2-5
V gene: TRBV4-2

CDR3 protein: ASSVTASYGYT
J gene: TRBJ1-2
V gene: TRBV27

CDR3 protein: ASSAAGYEQY
J gene: TRBJ2-7
V gene: TRBV9

CDR3 protein: ASTVEASPLH
J gene: TRBJ1-6
V gene: TRBV7-9

CDR3 protein: AWSVQGSASPLH
J gene: TRBJ1-6
V gene: TRBV30

CDR3 protein: ASSIGSGGAITNEQF
J gene: TRBJ2-1
V gene: TRBV19

CDR3 protein: SVQGFDYTEAF
J gene: TRBJ1-1
V gene: TRBV29-1

CDR3 protein: ASSEVGQGFSDTQY
J gene: TRBJ2-3
V gene: TRBV5-1

CDR3 protein: ASSVGGLGQPQH
J gene: TRBJ1-5
V gene: TRBV5-1